The source of this T cell receptor (beta chain) is a study of cytomegalovirus exposure and HLA in healthy donors. Repertoires were generated with immunoSEQ multiplex PCR, while TCRdb's copy carries only in-frame clones and drops some. The data show around 120,000 clones, with more than 85% seen just once and about 4.1% held by the top ten. Input material: PBMCs. The receptor was derived from a man between 18 and 29 years old in good health and CMV-seropositive.

CDR3 loop: CASSLRGQGAGGYTF. The CDR3 nucleotides are TGCGCCAGCAGCTTGAGGGGACAGGGGGCAGGAGGCTACACCTTC. The chain is built from TRBV5-1 and TRBJ1-2; 12 bases map to TRBD1. Losses at the gene ends were 1 base for V and 8 bases for J; bases not matched to a gene: 6. Germline V gene lookup returns CDR1 SGHRS and CDR2 YFSETQ. The CDR3 loop spans 15 amino acids.